The 24 T cell receptor beta chains listed next were all sequenced from one sample in a study of cytomegalovirus exposure and HLA in healthy donors (dated by TCRdb to 2016 to 2017). The method was the immunoSEQ multiplex PCR assay. TCRdb mirrors the immuneACCESS table, restricted to in-frame sequences. Some clones are absent from its copies; in checked studies, under half trace to an unresolved V gene, and the reason for the others is unknown. The sample table shows roughly 250,000 clones, and 90% are seen once. Roughly 0.38% of the sample is held by the ten biggest clonotypes. Sequenced: PBMCs. All receptors derive from a woman younger than 30 in good health and CMV-seronegative.

This chain joins TRBV2 and TRBJ1-1; D is unclear. The CDR3 has 13 amino acids. CDR1 is SNHLY, CDR2 FYNNEI, per germline. The ends were cut back, 6 bases at V and 1 base at J, with 9 bases in the middle. CDR3 DNA: TGTGCCAGCAGACTCCAGGAGAACACTGAAGCTTTCTTT. Translation gives CASRLQENTEAFF.

The genes are TRBV4-1 and TRBJ1-4, with a weak D call TRBD1 (5 bases). V was clipped by 4 bases and J by 4 bases, with 16 bases between them. The CDR3 covers 16 residues. The germline V gene has CDR1 MGHRA and CDR2 YSYEKL. In DNA form, the CDR3 reads TGCGCCAGCAGCCCCCGAGCGGGACTGAGTAATGAAAAACTGTTTTTT. This encodes CASSPRAGLSNEKLFF.

The chain joins TRBV6-5 to TRBJ1-2; D gene uncertain. The CDR3 runs to 16 residues. The V end was cut by 0 bases, the J end by 7 bases, with 18 bases between. CDR1 and CDR2 from the germline V gene are MNHEY and SVGAGI. CDR3 region: CASSYSGISGGSGYTF. The CDR3 DNA is TGTGCCAGCAGTTACTCGGGTATTTCTGGAGGGAGTGGCTACACCTTC.

The V call is TRBV2, the J call TRBJ1-5; D not resolved. The CDR3 spans 14 residues. The V gene's germline CDR1 is SNHLY and CDR2 FYNNEI. V lost 8 bases, J lost 6 bases, and 17 bases lay in between. The CDR3 is CASVGGPQGQPQHF. CDR3 DNA sequence: TGTGCCAGCGTGGGAGGACCTCAAGGTCAGCCCCAGCATTTT.

The V gene is TRBV27, the J gene TRBJ1-3; D gene uncertain. The V end lost 8 bases, the J end lost 0 bases, and 8 bases lay between the germline ends. Germline CDR1 reads MNHEY; CDR2 reads SMNVEV (reference sequence). The CDR3 runs 13 residues. The CDR3 is CASRSNSGNTIYF. CDR3 nucleotides: TGTGCCAGCCGGAGTAACTCTGGAAACACCATATATTTT.

The genes are TRBV10-3 and TRBJ2-5; maybe TRBD1 (5 bases). The V gene's germline CDR1 is ENHRY and CDR2 SYGVKD. Trimming pared 0 bases from V and 1 base from J, leaving 9 bases between. This CDR3 has 15 residues. The CDR3 spells CAISESGVPQETQYF. CDR3 DNA sequence: TGTGCCATCAGTGAGTCAGGGGTACCCCAAGAGACCCAGTACTTC.

The gene calls are TRBV19 and TRBJ1-1; D remains ambiguous. With 6 bases removed from V and 5 bases from J, the gap between germline ends came to 22 bases. This CDR3 comprises 16 residues. Germline lookup yields CDR1 LNHDA and CDR2 SQIVND (reference sequence). CDR3 coding DNA: TGTGCCAGTAGCCTCCCCCGGTGGGCAGGTGAGACTGAAGCTTTCTTT. This encodes CASSLPRWAGETEAFF.

This clone was seen just once. The rearrangement uses TRBV4-1 and TRBJ1-1; D gene unclear. Germline values: CDR1 MGHRA, CDR2 YSYEKL. The CDR3 totals 17 residues. Trimming left V 0 bases short and J 0 bases short, with 14 bases between. This chain's CDR3 is CASSQELSGPLNTEAFF. In DNA form, the CDR3 reads TGCGCCAGCAGCCAAGAATTGTCTGGGCCACTGAACACTGAAGCTTTCTTT.

The rearrangement joins TRBV13 to TRBJ1-1; D call uncertain. Trimming removed 3 bases at V and 1 base at J, with 9 bases between. This CDR3 is 14 amino acids long. Germline V gene data show CDR1 as PRHDT and CDR2 as FYEKMQ (reference sequence). The CDR3 reads CASSLLSGNTEAFF. The CDR3 DNA is TGTGCCAGCAGCTTGTTATCGGGGAACACTGAAGCTTTCTTT.

This CDR3 reads CASSLGGRTGELFF. CDR3 bases: TGTGCCAGCAGCCTCGGGGGGCGAACCGGGGAGCTGTTTTTT. This chain links TRBV6-4 with TRBJ2-2, with TRBD2 as a possible D gene (7 bases). V dropped 6 bases and J dropped 5 bases, with 13 bases sitting between them. Germline values: CDR1 MRHNA, CDR2 SNTAGT. The CDR3 runs to 14 residues.

This clone was counted a single time. The V call is TRBV6-5, the J call TRBJ2-7; 16 bases agree with TRBD2. The CDR3 has 16 residues. The trim removed 2 bases at V and 4 bases at J, leaving 2 bases unmatched. Germline CDR1 MNHEY, CDR2 SVGAGI. The CDR3 sequence: CASSYGTSGGAYEQYF. DNA of the CDR3: TGTGCCAGCAGTTACGGGACTAGCGGGGGGGCTTACGAGCAGTACTTC.

The V gene is TRBV28, the J gene TRBJ1-2, with D possibly matching TRBD1 (6 bases). The germline V and J ends were trimmed by 6 bases and 4 bases, with 21 bases remaining between them. CDR1 and CDR2 (germline): MDHEN, SYDVKM. The CDR3 has 16 amino acids. The DNA of the CDR3 is TGTGCCAGCAGCCTCCTATCGGGGGGCAGGCTCTATGGCTACACCTTC. This codes for CASSLLSGGRLYGYTF.

This chain joins TRBV7-8 and TRBJ2-1, with a possible D match to TRBD2 (5 bases). CDR1 SGHVS and CDR2 FQNEAQ come from the germline V gene. The V end was cut by 4 bases, the J end by 8 bases, with 27 bases between. CDR3 length: 18 amino acids. The CDR3 DNA follows: TGTGCCAGCAGCTCCGCTTGGGATTCTCGGTCGGGAAGCGATGAGCAGTTCTTC. Translated: CASSSAWDSRSGSDEQFF.

The chain has TRBV10-3 and TRBJ1-4, with TRBD1 matching over 8 bases. The CDR3 is made up of 15 amino acids. V gave up 8 bases and J gave up 4 bases; unmatched junction bases: 9. The V gene's germline CDR1 is ENHRY and CDR2 SYGVKD. CDR3 sequence: CAISENRGYNEKLFF. The CDR3 nucleotides read TGTGCCATCTCAGAGAACAGGGGGTATAATGAAAAACTGTTTTTT.

This clone was observed once. Written as DNA, the CDR3 is TGTGCCAGCAGCCCCGCGGGGGGACAGAGAAACATTCAGTACTTC. It translates to CASSPAGGQRNIQYF. The gene calls are TRBV28 and TRBJ2-4, with a tentative D call TRBD2 (8 bases). CDR3 length equals 15 residues. Per the germline V gene, CDR1 is MDHEN and CDR2 is SYDVKM. The V end was cut by 6 bases, the J end by 6 bases, with 18 bases between. Full variable domain (outside the CDR3, taken from reference TRBV28 and TRBJ2-4): DVKVTQSSRYLVKRTGEKVFLECVQDMDHENMFWYRQDPGLGLRLIYFSYDVKMKEKGDIPEGYSVSREKKERFSLILESASTNQTSMYLCASSPAGGQRNIQYFGAGTRLSVL.

This clone occurred once. The chain links TRBV11-2 to TRBJ1-5; D uncertain. With 5 bases removed from V and 3 bases from J, the gap between germline ends came to 11 bases. This CDR3 contains 14 residues. The germline V gene encodes CDR1 SGHAT and CDR2 FQNNGV. The CDR3 spells CASSVDTSNQPQHF. For the CDR3, the DNA is TGTGCCAGCAGCGTTGACACCTCCAATCAGCCCCAGCATTTT.

The V call is TRBV5-1, the J call TRBJ1-1; a possible D gene is TRBD1 (5 bases). Germline loops: CDR1 SGHRS, CDR2 YFSETQ. V shed 5 bases and J shed 2 bases, with 10 bases lying between them. This CDR3 is built from 13 residues. The CDR3 DNA is TGCGCCAGCAGGGACCAGGGAAACACTGAAGCTTTCTTT. This codes for CASRDQGNTEAFF.

The V call is TRBV4-3, the J call TRBJ1-1; D may be TRBD1 (6 bases). Trimming took 1 base from V and 4 from J, leaving 10 bases between them. Germline loops: CDR1 LGHNA, CDR2 YSLEER. The CDR3 loop spans 14 amino acids. As DNA, the CDR3 is TGCGCCAGCAGCCAAGGACAGGAGCCCACTGAAGCTTTCTTT. It specifies CASSQGQEPTEAFF.

The count of this clone is one. The V call is TRBV29-1, the J call TRBJ1-2, with 9 positions matching TRBD1. In germline, CDR1 is SQVTM, CDR2 ANQGSEA. This CDR3 region has 16 residues. V shed 6 bases and J 5 bases; nucleotides not matched to a gene: 16. CDR3 coding DNA: TGCAGCGTATCCGGGACAGGGAAACTCTCAGGGTATGGCTACACCTTC. This encodes CSVSGTGKLSGYGYTF. Variable domain in full (rest from reference TRBV29-1 and TRBJ1-2): SAVISQKPSRDICQRGTSLTIQCQVDSQVTMMFWYRQQPGQSLTLIATANQGSEATYESGFVIDKFPISRPNLTFSTLTVSNMSPEDSSIYLCSVSGTGKLSGYGYTFGSGTRLTVV.

The rearrangement joins TRBV6-1 to TRBJ2-2, with a tentative D call TRBD1 (6 bases). Germline lookup yields CDR1 MNHNS and CDR2 SASEGT. The CDR3 is 15 amino acids. V lost 6 bases and J lost 3, with 14 bases in between. The CDR3 loop is CASRTGFWDTGELFF. The DNA for the CDR3 is TGTGCCAGCAGAACAGGGTTTTGGGACACCGGGGAGCTGTTTTTT.

V and J are TRBV27 and TRBJ1-5, with a possible D match to TRBD1 (5 bases). Germline V gene data show CDR1 as MNHEY and CDR2 as SMNVEV (reference sequence). The CDR3 loop spans 15 amino acids. Between the trimmed V and J ends, which lost 3 bases and 4 bases, there was a span of 13 bases. In DNA, the CDR3 is TGTGCCAGCAGTTTGGGGGGGTACGGTAATCAGCCCCAGCATTTT. This translates into CASSLGGYGNQPQHF.

The chain uses TRBV6-1 and TRBJ2-2; 8 nucleotides line up with TRBD2. The CDR3 is 17 residues long. J gave up 0 bases and V 4 bases, and 7 bases lay outside the gene matches. Germline V gene sequence: CDR1 MNHNS, CDR2 SASEGT. Here the CDR3 reads CASSVFSGGANTGELFF. DNA for the CDR3: TGTGCCAGCAGTGTTTTTTCGGGGGGGGCGAACACCGGGGAGCTGTTTTTT.

The chain has TRBV2 and TRBJ2-7, with 15 positions matching TRBD2. CDR3 size: 16 residues. V shed 7 bases and J 6 bases; nucleotides not matched to a gene: 10. Germline V gives CDR1 SNHLY, CDR2 FYNNEI. The CDR3 region is CASTPGTSGGRAEQYF. CDR3 sequence (DNA): TGTGCCAGCACTCCGGGGACTAGCGGGGGGCGGGCCGAGCAGTACTTC. The whole variable domain, filled in from reference TRBV2 and TRBJ2-7, reads EPEVTQTPSHQVTQMGQEVILRCVPISNHLYFYWYRQILGQKVEFLVSFYNNEISEKSEIFDDQFSVERPDGSNFTLKIRSTKLEDSAMYFCASTPGTSGGRAEQYFGPGTRLTVT.

This chain connects TRBV2 to TRBJ1-3; no clear D gene. CDR3 size: 15 residues. Trimming stripped 7 bases from V and 0 bases from J, with 13 bases between. Germline CDR1 SNHLY, CDR2 FYNNEI. The CDR3 DNA reads as TGTGCCAGCAATGTACGGCGCGGCTCTGGAAACACCATATATTTT. It is translated as CASNVRRGSGNTIYF.